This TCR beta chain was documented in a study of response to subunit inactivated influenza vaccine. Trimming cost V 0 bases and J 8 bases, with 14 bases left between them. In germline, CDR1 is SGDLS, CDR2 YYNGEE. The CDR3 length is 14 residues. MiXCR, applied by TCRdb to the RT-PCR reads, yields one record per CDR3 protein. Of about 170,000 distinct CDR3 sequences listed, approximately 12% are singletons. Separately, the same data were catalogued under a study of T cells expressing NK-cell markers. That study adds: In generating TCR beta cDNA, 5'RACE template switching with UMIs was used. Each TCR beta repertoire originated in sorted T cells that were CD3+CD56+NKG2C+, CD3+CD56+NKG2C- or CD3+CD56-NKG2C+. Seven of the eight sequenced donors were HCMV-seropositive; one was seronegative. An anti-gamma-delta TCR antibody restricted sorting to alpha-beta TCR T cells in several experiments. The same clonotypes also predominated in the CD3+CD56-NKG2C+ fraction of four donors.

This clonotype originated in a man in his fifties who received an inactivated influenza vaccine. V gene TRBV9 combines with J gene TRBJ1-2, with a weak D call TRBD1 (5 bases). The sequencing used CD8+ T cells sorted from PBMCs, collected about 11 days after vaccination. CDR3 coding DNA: TGTGCCAGCAGCGTAGCGATCGACGCAGGGGGCTACACCTTC. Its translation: CASSVAIDAGGYTF.